The TCR beta chain under discussion was sequenced for a study of T cell changes during pregnancy in multiple sclerosis. V lost 5 bases, J lost 2 bases, and 12 bases lay in between. The CDR3 consists of 14 residues. CDR1 SNHLY and CDR2 FYNNEI come from the germline V gene. The method was immunoSEQ multiplex PCR; TCRdb's version includes in-frame clones alone and lacks a portion of them. Here the sample spans 45,000 to 55,000 clones, about 90% being singletons. The sequenced sample was CD4+ T cells from peripheral blood mononuclear cells, obtained in the second trimester of pregnancy. V and J are TRBV2 and TRBJ2-5, with D unresolved. The TCR comes from a female donor with multiple sclerosis, enrolled in a pregnancy study. The DNA of the CDR3 is TGTGCCAGCAGTTCCCCACTTAGACAAGAGACCCAGTACTTC. This gives the protein CASSSPLRQETQYF.